Listed below are T cell receptor beta chains from one sample, sequenced in a study of T cells expressing NK-cell markers. TCRdb re-called the 5' RACE reads, yielding one record per CDR3 amino acid sequence without DNA. In all, the sample yields 120,000 to 150,000 distinct CDR3 sequences. The sequenced material came from blood T cells: a sorted CD56 or NKG2C T cell subset, CD4+ or CD8+ T cells, or bulk PBMC T cells (not recorded which). The receptor set was obtained from a man in his late teens or twenties in good health. CDR3s include the opening cysteine and the closing phenylalanine or tryptophan.

TRBV15	TRBJ2-7	CATSRENRGTHEQYF
TRBV18	TRBJ2-5	CASSPWASGETQYF
TRBV12-3/TRBV12-4	TRBJ2-3	CASSPGRIQSDTQYF
TRBV29-1	TRBJ1-4	CSGLTGTTNEKLFF
TRBV2	TRBJ1-2	CASSDMWDRGYIGTF
TRBV14	TRBJ2-1	CASSQIVGVLYNEQFF
TRBV27	TRBJ2-1	CASSSPYTGDNEQFF
TRBV7-9	TRBJ2-7	CASDPIGATYEQYF
TRBV20-1	TRBJ2-1	CSAVWTGLGEQFF
TRBV2	TRBJ2-3	CASSEMGGSRADTQYF
TRBV21-1	TRBJ2-1	CASSKGGQGGDEQFF
TRBV24-1	TRBJ2-2	CATSEPGVRNGELFF
TRBV9	TRBJ2-3	CASSAGQGSVTDTQYF
TRBV12-3/TRBV12-4	TRBJ2-2	CASSLDRKGTGELFF
TRBV5-1	TRBJ2-5	CASRRGSWGETQYF
TRBV12-3/TRBV12-4	TRBJ2-4	CASSPLDWNIQYF
TRBV15	TRBJ1-2	CATSDNRETGDGYTF
TRBV5-1	TRBJ1-2	CASSLAGDSYGYTF
TRBV24-1	TRBJ2-1	CATSDFPYRGGSYNEQFF
TRBV27	TRBJ2-5	CASNAPGGETQYF
TRBV28	TRBJ2-3	CASSTPPGTSGEDTQYF
TRBV30	TRBJ2-7	CAWRGGAQGNPYEQYF
TRBV14	TRBJ2-7	CASSQVAGISTDEQYF
TRBV29-1	TRBJ2-7	CSVTSGGTRAGEQYF
TRBV14	TRBJ2-2	CASSHTGYTGELFF
TRBV12-3/TRBV12-4	TRBJ1-2	CASSSYRARGYGYTF
TRBV29-1	TRBJ2-7	CSVEGLAGVEYNEQYF
TRBV5-1	TRBJ2-1	CASSSPRGLAGGNEQFF
TRBV7-6	TRBJ2-4	CASSFVREGIQYF
TRBV14	TRBJ1-6	CASRQGTAYNSPLHF
TRBV9	TRBJ2-7	CASSLIGLEAYEQYF
TRBV7-9	TRBJ2-3	CASSLRTDTQYF
TRBV28	TRBJ2-1	CASIPAMMRPYNEQFF
TRBV9	TRBJ1-3	CASSGPEDTIYF
TRBV5-6	TRBJ2-5	CASSLEQRESPETQYF
TRBV27	TRBJ2-3	CASSFGTISTDTQYF
TRBV6-2/TRBV6-3	TRBJ1-1	CASSQGIGQNTEAFF
TRBV29-1	TRBJ2-5	CSVEADRVKTQYF
TRBV11-1	TRBJ2-1	CASSSNRLAKSSYNEQFF
TRBV29-1	TRBJ2-1	CSAEHLLGSYNEQFF
TRBV4-3	TRBJ2-1	CASSQGISGSIYNEQFF
TRBV6-5	TRBJ1-1	CASSYGGPDTEAFF
TRBV7-2	TRBJ2-7	CASSPAGGRSYEQYF
TRBV6-2/TRBV6-3	TRBJ2-3	CASSYDRNLTSGSPTDTQYF
TRBV19	TRBJ2-7	CASSQREGPYEQYF
TRBV28	TRBJ2-7	CASSSDRLLYEQYF
TRBV7-2	TRBJ2-5	CASSETGETQYF
TRBV6-5	TRBJ2-1	CASSYRSPGGPDNEQFF
TRBV5-1	TRBJ2-1	CASSPGSEKPFHEQFF
TRBV6-2/TRBV6-3	TRBJ2-3	CASSYNPTIGGLYTDTQYF
TRBV24-1	TRBJ2-1	CATSGREGFSEQFF
TRBV6-2/TRBV6-3	TRBJ2-7	CASSHSGTYEQYF
TRBV19	TRBJ2-1	CASSTLGGRPSEQFF
TRBV20-1	TRBJ1-5	CSANKGGQGSHQPQHF
TRBV15	TRBJ2-7	CATSRTIQGDEQYF